The present TCR beta chain was sequenced within a study of T cells after yellow fever vaccination (dated by TCRdb to the late 2010s). In the study overall: The SMART-Seq v4 Ultra Low Input RNA kit was used to prepare libraries from fractions with low cell numbers. To track T-cell clones before and after primary and booster YFV17D yellow fever vaccination, bulk TCR alpha and beta repertoires were sequenced longitudinally. Two healthy male donors, one aged 18 to 30 and one aged 30 to 40 years, made up the cohort. Bulk PBMC replicates and cell subsets were isolated from blood drawn at multiple timepoints before and after both primary and secondary immunization. What the research found in general, with its limitations: A small share of clonotypes was detected in both CD4 and CD8 compartments, with the overlap likely arising from convergent recombination. Because only a couple of donors were included in the study, the extent to which the findings can be generalized is limited. The secondary T-cell response was weaker than the primary response but faster, peaking on day 5 instead of day 15. Most clones expanded after primary vaccination were re-detected after the booster (about 96% of CD4 and around 86% of CD8), suggesting broad memory maintenance. Computational filtering was needed because FACS-sorted repertoires could contain abundant contaminating clonotypes from the bulk population.

Including the terminal cysteine and phenylalanine, the CDR3 comprises 16 residues. CDR3 DNA is the only sequence kept; it has 48 bases, read in frame from the first base. The V and J ends are trimmed by 0 bases and 0 bases, leaving 10 bases between them. CDR1 is given as SEHNR and CDR2 as FQNEAQ, both from the germline V gene (reference sequence). The sample's treatment or condition label, decoded: live attenuated yellow fever vaccine strain. Two biological replicates of bulk PBMCs were collected at each blood-draw timepoint. A standard Ficoll-Paque protocol was used to isolate PBMCs from peripheral blood. RNA was extracted with TriZol from bulk PBMCs, CD4 and CD8 fractions, and dextramer-positive and dextramer-negative fractions. TCR cDNA was synthesized by 5'RACE template switching, which introduced a universal primer site and unique molecular identifiers. Priming for cDNA synthesis came from both the TCR alpha and TCR beta constant segments. Library amplification involved two PCR steps, and the second step added sample barcodes and sequencing adapters. Sequencing of the libraries was done on either Illumina HiSeq 2500 (2x100 bp) or NovaSeq (2x150 bp). Turning to the authors' computational methods: Demultiplexing of reads and collapsing into UMI consensus sequences were performed with MIGEC, and V(D)J alignment was carried out with MiXCR. Using edgeR on replicate PBMC samples, clonotypes were called vaccine-responding if FDR was below 0.01 and the log2 fold change was above 5 up to day 15. Each bulk clonotype was labeled CD4 or CD8 based on which sequenced repertoire, CD4 or CD8, contained the clonotype at higher abundance. Starting from the raw public reads, TCRdb applied fastp trimming at Q25, assembled clones with MiXCR and retained in-frame beta chains. Rows matching on CDR3 protein sequence are summarized as one entry with the most common DNA and genes. These V and J calls rely on TCRdb rather than the paper's analysis. The sample table records hundreds of thousands of distinct CDR3 sequences; around 6.4% of these occur just once. The leading ten clones occupy roughly 15% of the sample.

Of note for this clonotype: No cognate antigen has been identified for it. Base-call qualities are not available, and no considerably larger clone is one nucleotide away.

Recombination connected TRBV7-9 to TRBJ2-3; TRBD2 is a possible D gene, resting on 6 matching bases. The receptor's source is a man aged 25-45 years who received the YFV17D yellow fever vaccine. The sequencing here drew on PBMCs, taken 5 days after the yellow fever booster vaccination. The nucleotide sequence reads as follows: TGTGCCAGCAGCTTAGCGGGAGGAAAGAGCACAGATACGCAGTATTTT. This translates into CASSLAGGKSTDTQYF.